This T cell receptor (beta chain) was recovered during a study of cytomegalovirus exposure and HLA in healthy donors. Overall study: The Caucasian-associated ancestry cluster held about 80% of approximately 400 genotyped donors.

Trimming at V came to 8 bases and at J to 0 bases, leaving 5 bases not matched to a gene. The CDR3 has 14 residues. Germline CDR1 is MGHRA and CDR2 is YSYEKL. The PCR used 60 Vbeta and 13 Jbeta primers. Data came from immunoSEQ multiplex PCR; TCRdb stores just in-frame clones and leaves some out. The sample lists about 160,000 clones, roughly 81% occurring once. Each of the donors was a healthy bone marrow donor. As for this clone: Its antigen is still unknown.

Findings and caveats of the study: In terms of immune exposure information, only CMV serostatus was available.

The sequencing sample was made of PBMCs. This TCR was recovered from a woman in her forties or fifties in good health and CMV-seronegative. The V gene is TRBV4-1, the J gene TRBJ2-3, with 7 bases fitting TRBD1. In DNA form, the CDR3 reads TGCGCCAGCCGGACAGGCCCGAGCACAGATACGCAGTATTTT. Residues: CASRTGPSTDTQYF.